This TCR beta chain was captured by sequencing in a study of OX40 agonist ivuxolimab in advanced cancers. Study in general: The patients got ivuxolimab, which is an agonistic anti-OX40 (CD134) antibody.

Findings and limits, study-wide: The study observed clonal expansion of CD4+ and CD8+ blood T cells by week 6 at 0.1 to 3.0 mg/kg. Some nonresponders likewise displayed low normalized T-cell clonal expansion.

Details on this clone: The antigen remains undetermined.

CDR1 is MNHNS, CDR2 SASEGT, per germline. V lost 10 bases, J lost 0 bases, and 9 bases lay in between. CDR3 length equals 12 residues. It was autoimmune disease history or systemic immunosuppression that excluded patients. Produced via immunoSEQ multiplex PCR; TCRdb's table is partial and in-frame only. This table holds more than 95,000 clones, 90% to 95% found once. The TCR comes from an adult with an advanced solid tumor such as melanoma, head and neck, liver or kidney cancer. Sequenced here: CD4+ or CD8+ T cells sorted from blood, sampled in a trial of the OX40 agonist ivuxolimab. This chain uses TRBV6-1 with TRBJ1-1; the D is unclear. The chain's CDR3 is CATLDLNTEAFF. CDR3 DNA sequence: TGTGCCACTCTGGACCTGAACACTGAAGCTTTCTTT.